This is a list of T cell receptor beta chains from one sample in a study of T cells in tuberculosis. The method was immunoSEQ multiplex PCR; TCRdb's version includes in-frame clones alone and lacks a portion of them. Among 88,000 or so clones, just over 90% were seen once, and the ten largest hold approximately 2%. The sequenced sample was CD1b-GMM tetramer-negative cells sorted from PBMCs. These receptors were taken from an adult woman with latent tuberculosis. Both conserved end residues are part of each CDR3. D genes are given only for firm matches. Not every row has a clone size; where given, it reads once, few, many or a size class.

CDR3 protein,CDR3 DNA,V gene,D gene,clone size,J gene
CASSLFQEGYNEQFF,TGTGCCAGCAGTTTATTCCAGGAGGGTTACAATGAGCAGTTCTTC,TRBV28,NA,NA,TRBJ2-1
CASSHNGQGGADTQYF,TGTGCCAGTAGTCATAACGGACAGGGGGGAGCAGATACGCAGTATTTT,TRBV19,TRBD1,NA,TRBJ2-3
CASSLWGSGQPQHF,TGTGCCAGCAGCCTTTGGGGCTCAGGCCAGCCCCAGCATTTT,TRBV13,NA,NA,TRBJ1-5
CAISETIAGVSTDTQYF,TGTGCCATCAGTGAGACTATAGCGGGGGTGAGCACAGATACGCAGTATTTT,TRBV10-3,TRBD2,NA,TRBJ2-3
CASSWALLRGQSTGELFF,TGTGCCAGTAGTTGGGCTCTGCTCAGGGGGCAGAGCACCGGGGAGCTGTTTTTT,TRBV19,TRBD1,NA,TRBJ2-2
CASSLQLTAGGGADTQYF,TGCGCCAGCAGTCTCCAACTGACCGCGGGCGGGGGGGCAGATACGCAGTATTTT,TRBV10-2,TRBD2,NA,TRBJ2-3
CASSRNTGSTGELFF,TGTGCCAGCAGCCGCAACACAGGGAGCACCGGGGAGCTGTTTTTT,TRBV7-9,NA,NA,TRBJ2-2
CASSSGQGGSYNEQFF,TGCGCCAGCAGCTCTGGACAGGGAGGCTCCTACAATGAGCAGTTCTTC,TRBV5-1,TRBD1,NA,TRBJ2-1
CARAGTSGGAPDTQYF,TGTGCCCGTGCCGGGACTAGCGGGGGGGCCCCAGATACGCAGTATTTT,TRBV12-5,TRBD2,NA,TRBJ2-3
CASSIWGEAGELFF,TGTGCCAGTAGTATTTGGGGCGAGGCCGGGGAGCTGTTTTTT,TRBV19,NA,few,TRBJ2-2
CASSWSAGDLLYNEQFF,TGTGCCAGCAGTTGGAGCGCGGGGGACCTACTCTACAATGAGCAGTTCTTC,TRBV27,TRBD2,NA,TRBJ2-1
CASSLRSVNTEAFF,TGTGCCAGCAGTTTAAGGAGTGTGAACACTGAAGCTTTCTTT,TRBV28,NA,NA,TRBJ1-1
CASSLRLTGGGSYTF,TGTGCCAGCAGCCTCAGACTGACAGGGGGCGGGAGCTACACCTTC,TRBV7-8,TRBD1,NA,TRBJ1-2
CASSQDSGQGASGYTF,TGCGCCAGCAGCCAAGATTCGGGACAGGGGGCTTCTGGCTACACCTTC,TRBV4-1,TRBD1,NA,TRBJ1-2
CASSSYGTGSGDTQYF,TGTGCCAGCAGCTCTTACGGGACAGGGTCTGGGGATACGCAGTATTTT,TRBV13,TRBD1,NA,TRBJ2-3
CASSPGTGFGQPQHF,TGTGCCAGCAGCCCCGGGACAGGGTTTGGTCAGCCCCAGCATTTT,TRBV7-2,TRBD1,NA,TRBJ1-5
CASSAIQGPSLNQPQHF,TGTGCCAGCAGTGCAATACAGGGCCCGAGCCTCAATCAGCCCCAGCATTTT,TRBV2,NA,NA,TRBJ1-5
CASSWTRTDTQYF,TGTGCCAGCAGTTGGACACGCACAGATACGCAGTATTTT,TRBV6-5,NA,NA,TRBJ2-3
CASSLANSGYTFF,TGTGCCAGCAGCTTAGCGAACTCAGGGTATACTTTCTTT,TRBV7-8,NA,few,TRBJ1-1
CAWSVFSGAGNEQFF,TGTGCCTGGAGTGTATTTAGCGGGGCGGGCAATGAGCAGTTCTTC,TRBV30,TRBD2,NA,TRBJ2-1
CASISQQGYNEQFF,TGTGCCAGCATTTCGCAACAGGGTTACAATGAGCAGTTCTTC,TRBV6-5,NA,NA,TRBJ2-1
CASSPPPGYEQYF,TGTGCCAGCAGCCCACCCCCGGGCTACGAGCAGTACTTC,TRBV7-9,NA,once,TRBJ2-7
CASSEVAGGNYEQYF,TGTGCCAGCAGTGAAGTCGCGGGGGGAAACTACGAGCAGTACTTC,TRBV6-1,TRBD2,few,TRBJ2-7
CASSLGQGGGETQYF,TGTGCCAGCAGCTTGGGTCAGGGGGGTGGAGAGACCCAGTACTTC,TRBV7-3,NA,once,TRBJ2-5
CASRGQGTYEQYF,TGTGCCAGCAGGGGACAGGGAACCTACGAGCAGTACTTC,TRBV27,TRBD1,NA,TRBJ2-7
CASSLIAGATDTQYF,TGTGCCAGCAGCTTAATTGCGGGGGCCACAGATACGCAGTATTTT,TRBV7-9,NA,NA,TRBJ2-3
CASSLAGGGTSTDTQYF,TGTGCCAGCAGCTTAGCGGGCGGGGGAACTAGCACAGATACGCAGTATTTT,TRBV7-2,TRBD2,NA,TRBJ2-3
CSVGQGAGELFF,TGCAGCGTGGGACAGGGGGCCGGGGAGCTGTTTTTT,TRBV29-1,TRBD1,NA,TRBJ2-2
CASSLSSGVGGYTF,TGTGCCAGCAGCTTGTCTTCAGGGGTCGGTGGCTACACCTTC,TRBV5-5,NA,NA,TRBJ1-2
CASTSRLGGFQETQYF,TGTGCCAGCACCTCCCGGTTGGGAGGGTTCCAAGAGACCCAGTACTTC,TRBV25-1,TRBD2,NA,TRBJ2-5
CASSYSSTSYNEQFF,TGTGCCAGCAGTTACTCGAGTACTTCCTACAATGAGCAGTTCTTC,TRBV6-5,NA,NA,TRBJ2-1
CASSTTGLAGVTGELFF,TGTGCCAGTAGTACAACAGGACTAGCGGGGGTTACCGGGGAGCTGTTTTTT,TRBV19,TRBD2,few,TRBJ2-2
CASSLAPSGGDTEAFF,TGCGCCAGCAGCTTGGCCCCGTCGGGAGGGGACACTGAAGCTTTCTTT,TRBV5-1,NA,NA,TRBJ1-1
CATSRESLGFVDIQYF,TGTGCCACCAGCAGAGAATCTCTAGGTTTTGTAGACATTCAGTACTTC,TRBV15,NA,NA,TRBJ2-4
CASSLARDFTDTQYF,TGTGCCAGCAGCTTAGCGCGGGACTTCACAGATACGCAGTATTTT,TRBV7-9,NA,NA,TRBJ2-3
CSVGGQGLEAFF,TGCAGCGTTGGGGGACAGGGACTGGAAGCTTTCTTT,TRBV29-1,TRBD1,NA,TRBJ1-1
CASTAGLGNTEAFF,TGCGCCAGCACCGCGGGTCTCGGGAACACTGAAGCTTTCTTT,TRBV10-2,NA,NA,TRBJ1-1
CASSLDALAGDNEQFF,TGTGCCAGCAGCTTAGATGCTCTAGCGGGGGACAATGAGCAGTTCTTC,TRBV7-2,TRBD2,NA,TRBJ2-1
CASSFEQGANYGYTF,TGCGCCAGCAGCTTCGAACAGGGGGCGAACTATGGCTACACCTTC,TRBV5-1,TRBD1,NA,TRBJ1-2
CASSPGVQGYGYTF,TGTGCCAGCTCACCGGGGGTACAGGGCTATGGCTACACCTTC,TRBV18,NA,NA,TRBJ1-2
CASSNLRRNQPQHF,TGTGCCAGCAGTAACCTTAGGCGGAATCAGCCCCAGCATTTT,TRBV6-1,NA,NA,TRBJ1-5